The present TCR beta chain was sequenced within a study of CD8+CD57+ T cells in acquired aplastic anemia. Across the whole study: Sorted CD4+ and CD8+ cells gave a mean 3.2 ug DNA, range roughly 0.18 to 30 ug.

This clonotype was found many times. Profiling that covered TCR beta VDJ and CDR3 relied on genomic DNA as its template. One entry per CDR3 protein results from TCRdb running MiXCR on the reads. This table has 200,000 to 250,000 distinct CDR3 sequences, 45% to 50% appearing once. Sequencing involved patients with CD8+CD57+ cell expansion previously shown by flow cytometry. The V end lost 0 bases, the J end lost 0 bases, and 12 bases lay between the germline ends. The V gene's germline CDR1 is SQVTM and CDR2 ANQGSEA. The CDR3 covers 15 residues. This chain connects TRBV29-1 to TRBJ2-7; tentative D call: TRBD2 (6 bases). The TCR sequence derives from a human donor with aplastic anemia. Sample: sorted CD4+, CD8+, or CD8+CD57+ T cells (not recorded which) from PBMCs. CDR3 nucleotide sequence: TGCAGCGTTGAAGAAGCGGGTTCCTACTCCTACGAGCAGTACTTC. Translating gives CSVEEAGSYSYEQYF.